These 21 T cell receptor beta chains were all obtained from the same sample, sequenced in a study of T cells in Graves' hyperthyroidism and ophthalmopathy. The CDR3 regions of TCR beta were amplified from RNA transcripts. TCR CDR3 regions were first amplified by RT-PCR with HTBI primers. TCRdb redid the calling of the multiplex PCR reads with MiXCR, one entry per CDR3 protein. The sample has about 50,000 distinct CDR3 sequences; around 50% are singletons. Material: blood. These receptors were taken from a woman in her 30s with Graves' ophthalmopathy.

This clonotype was seen ten or more times. This chain joins TRBV3-1 and TRBJ2-1; D is possibly TRBD1 (5 bases). CDR1 is LGHDT, CDR2 YNNKEL, per germline (reference sequence). The CDR3 runs to 14 residues. Trimming removed 2 bases from V and 4 bases from J, with 9 bases in between. CDR3 coding DNA: TGTGCCAGCAGCCAACCAGGGCTTTACAATGAGCAGTTCTTC. Translated: CASSQPGLYNEQFF.

The chain carries TRBV20-1 and TRBJ1-3; D gene uncertain. Per the germline V gene, CDR1 is DFQATT and CDR2 is SNEGSKA (reference sequence). Trimming removed 0 bases from V and 4 bases from J, with 7 bases in between. This CDR3 comprises 13 residues. CDR3 in amino acids: CSARDPGGNTIYF. The CDR3 DNA follows: TGCAGTGCTAGAGATCCGGGGGGAAACACCATATATTTT.

This clonotype showed up many times. The rearrangement joins TRBV5-6 to TRBJ2-3; the D gene could be TRBD1 or TRBD2 (5 bases each). V dropped 4 bases and J dropped 7 bases, with 13 bases sitting between them. There are 13 residues in the CDR3. CDR1 and CDR2 (germline): SGHDT, YYEEEE. The CDR3 sequence: CASSPGDLNTQYF. The CDR3 nucleotides read TGTGCCAGCAGCCCCGGGGACCTCAATACGCAGTATTTT.

The chain couples TRBV28 to TRBJ2-2; 8 nucleotides line up with TRBD1. The CDR3 runs 17 residues. Germline V gives CDR1 MDHEN, CDR2 SYDVKM. J gave up 2 bases and V 0 bases, and 5 bases lay outside the gene matches. CDR3 nucleotide sequence: TGTGCCAGCAGTTTATGGTCAGGGACAGGCAACACCGGGGAGCTGTTTTTT. Translation: CASSLWSGTGNTGELFF.

This clonotype appeared once. This may be a read error, as it is one base from a much larger clone. The chain joins TRBV6-1 to TRBJ2-5; 9 bases agree with TRBD1. Trimming at V came to 0 bases and at J to 7 bases, leaving 15 bases not matched to a gene. Per germline, CDR1 MNHNS and CDR2 SASEGT. CDR3 length equals 18 residues. In DNA, the CDR3 is TGTGCCAGCAGTGAAGCGCTCCAACAGGGGGCTGCGGGTGTGACCCAGTACTTC. Protein sequence: CASSEALQQGAAGVTQYF.

By share, this clonotype counts as medium-sized (0.01 to 0.1%). The V call is TRBV20-1, the J call TRBJ1-2, with a possible D match to TRBD1 (5 bases). Between the trimmed V and J ends, which lost 3 bases and 8 bases, there was a span of 10 bases. This CDR3 is built from 11 residues. Germline CDR1 is DFQATT and CDR2 is SNEGSKA (reference sequence). The CDR3 bases are TGCAGTGCTAGTTCAGGGTTCGGCTACACCTTC. Translated: CSASSGFGYTF.

This clonotype was detected ten times or more. The CDR3 nucleotides read TGTGCCAGCGCGGCTGTCGATGAGCAGTTCTTC. It is translated as CASAAVDEQFF. The chain uses TRBV6-1 and TRBJ2-1; D is unclear. The CDR3 is 11 amino acids. The V end was cut by 8 bases, the J end by 8 bases, with 10 bases between. The germline gives CDR1 MNHNS, CDR2 SASEGT.

At least ten counts were recorded for this clonotype. The genes are TRBV3-1 and TRBJ2-3; no clear D. Trimming stripped 0 bases from V and 0 bases from J, with 7 bases between. Germline values: CDR1 LGHDT, CDR2 YNNKEL (reference sequence). The CDR3 totals 15 residues. CDR3 residues: CASSQDYPSTDTQYF. CDR3 nucleotide sequence: TGTGCCAGCAGCCAAGACTACCCTAGCACAGATACGCAGTATTTT.

V gene TRBV10-3 combines with J gene TRBJ2-7, with 9 nucleotides matching TRBD1. Per germline, CDR1 ENHRY and CDR2 SYGVKD. V lost 4 bases and J lost 5; bases outside the gene matches: 9. This CDR3 region has 15 residues. CDR3 DNA sequence: TGTGCCATCAGTGCCCGGGGACAGGGCTTTAACGAGCAGTACTTC. This sequence encodes CAISARGQGFNEQYF.

This clonotype was counted ten times or more. The chain employs TRBV19 and TRBJ2-3; 14 bases agree with TRBD2. V gave up 5 bases and J gave up 12 bases; unmatched junction bases: 4. Germline CDR1 LNHDA, CDR2 SQIVND (reference sequence). This CDR3 contains 13 residues. The CDR3 DNA reads TGTGCCAGTAGTGCAGGGACTAGCGGGGGCCAGTATTTT. This gives the protein CASSAGTSGGQYF.

The V call is TRBV24-1, the J call TRBJ2-1; D tentatively reads TRBD1 or TRBD2 (6 bases each). This CDR3 has 16 residues. The V and J ends lost 1 base and 5 bases respectively, with 14 bases between them. From germline, CDR1 is KGHDR and CDR2 SFDVKD. The CDR3 sequence: CATSDFRGGSHNEQFF. CDR3 in DNA: TGTGCCACCAGTGATTTTAGAGGGGGGTCCCACAATGAGCAGTTCTTC.

The chain joins TRBV29-1 to TRBJ2-1; possible D gene TRBD2, 6 bases. The CDR3 length is 15 residues. The germline V gene encodes CDR1 SQVTM and CDR2 ANQGSEA. The CDR3 is CQLTTASSELNEQFF. CDR3 DNA: TGCCAGCTCACCACCGCCTCTAGCGAACTCAATGAGCAGTTCTTC.

This chain uses TRBV11-2 with TRBJ2-7, with 14 bases fitting TRBD2. With 8 bases clipped from V and 3 bases from J, the junction kept 21 bases outside the gene matches. CDR1 is SGHAT, CDR2 FQNNGV, per germline. This CDR3 comprises 20 residues. DNA for the CDR3: TGTGCCAGCGCCCCCTCGGATAGGACTAGCGGGAGGTGGCTTCTCTACGAGCAGTACTTC. Protein sequence: CASAPSDRTSGRWLLYEQYF. Drawing the rest from reference TRBV11-2 and TRBJ2-7, the complete variable domain is EAGVAQSPRYKIIEKRQSVAFWCNPISGHATLYWYQQILGQGPKLLIQFQNNGVVDDSQLPKDRFSAERLKGVDSTLKIQPAKLEDSAVYLCASAPSDRTSGRWLLYEQYFGPGTRLTVT.

This clonotype was seen ten or more times. The chain carries TRBV3-1 and TRBJ2-2; D unclear. The CDR3 runs 13 residues. CDR1 is LGHDT and CDR2 is YNNKEL in the germline V gene (reference sequence). V gave up 7 bases and J gave up 2 bases, with 8 bases separating them. The CDR3 spells CASISGNTGELFF. The CDR3 DNA is TGTGCCAGCATTAGTGGAAACACCGGGGAGCTGTTTTTT.

Concerning this clonotype itself: Sequence at one end of the junction differs from germline and may be a read error. The V call is TRBV28, the J call TRBJ1-3; 7 bases match TRBD1. Germline V gene lookup returns CDR1 MDHEN and CDR2 SYDVKM. This CDR3 has 14 residues. For the CDR3, the DNA is TGTGCCAGCAGTTGGGACAGCTCTGGAACCACCATATATTTT. Protein sequence: CASSWDSSGTTIYF.

DNA for the CDR3: TGTGCCAGCAGCCCAGTGGACAGGTGGGGGACTGAAGCTTTCTTT. Translation gives CASSPVDRWGTEAFF. This chain uses TRBV7-9 with TRBJ1-1, with 7 bases matching TRBD1. Unmatched junction bases numbered 11, after V lost 5 bases and J lost 5 bases. The CDR3 consists of 15 residues. The germline V gene encodes CDR1 SEHNR and CDR2 FQNEAQ (reference sequence).

The chain joins TRBV7-9 to TRBJ2-7, with TRBD1 identical over 7 bases. Trimming removed 5 bases from V and 2 bases from J; junction bases left unmatched: 15. Germline V gene data show CDR1 as SEHNR and CDR2 as FQNEAQ (reference sequence). The length of the CDR3 is 17 residues. The CDR3 nucleotides read TGTGCCAGCAGCCCAGGTCTCAGAAGGGACAGCACCTACGAGCAGTACTTC. Amino acid sequence: CASSPGLRRDSTYEQYF.

This clonotype was recorded many times. The chain has TRBV29-1 and TRBJ2-5, with a tentative D call TRBD1 (6 bases). V was pared by 6 bases and J by 5 bases, with 28 bases between. Germline V CDR1 and CDR2: SQVTM, ANQGSEA. The CDR3 contains 17 residues. The CDR3 region is CSVGPLITNRVQETQYF. For the CDR3, the DNA is TGCAGCGTCGGACCACTGATAACGAACAGGGTTCAGGAGACCCAGTACTTC. The full variable domain, its missing parts supplied by reference TRBV29-1 and TRBJ2-5, is SAVISQKPSRDICQRGTSLTIQCQVDSQVTMMFWYRQQPGQSLTLIATANQGSEATYESGFVIDKFPISRPNLTFSTLTVSNMSPEDSSIYLCSVGPLITNRVQETQYFGPGTRLLVL.

In this sample, this clonotype turned up many times. The chain recombines TRBV19 with TRBJ2-1; 13 bases align to TRBD2. J was trimmed by 1 base and V by 4 bases; bases with no gene match: 4. CDR1 and CDR2 from the germline V gene are LNHDA and SQIVND (reference sequence). This CDR3 is 17 amino acids long. As DNA, the CDR3 is TGTGCCAGTAGTACGACTAGCGGGAGGCCTTCCTACAATGAGCAGTTCTTC. This gives the protein CASSTTSGRPSYNEQFF.

With regard to this clonotype: Without the conserved terminal phenylalanine or tryptophan, this CDR3 likely stems from a read error. V gene TRBV10-3 combines with J gene TRBJ2-2; D is ambiguous. The CDR3 sequence is 14 residues long. Germline CDR1 is ENHRY and CDR2 is SYGVKD. Trimming took off 6 bases at V and 3 bases at J, with 11 bases between the two ends. CDR3 amino acids: CAISGTEHTGELFS. CDR3 DNA: TGTGCCATCAGCGGAACAGAGCACACCGGGGAGCTGTTTTCT.

The chain has TRBV28 and TRBJ2-5, with TRBD2 matching 9 bases. Germline V lookup: CDR1 MDHEN, CDR2 SYDVKM. V was pared by 4 bases and J by 7 bases, with 4 bases of the junction left unmatched. The CDR3 totals 13 residues. CDR3 coding DNA: TGTGCCAGCAGTTGGGGACTAGCCAGGACCCAGTACTTC. Encoded protein: CASSWGLARTQYF.